This T cell receptor beta chain was observed in a study of blood T cell repertoires in COVID-19. Overall study context: The United States, Italy and Spain provided the acute and convalescent COVID-19 samples. Sources were T cells, B-cell-depleted T cells, or PBMCs; the material itself was cDNA or gDNA.

TCRdb's copy holds only in-frame clones and misses some; the assay was immunoSEQ multiplex PCR. The sample includes about 88,000 clones, 75% to 90% of them seen just once. V was shortened by 1 base and J by 8 bases, with 16 bases between the two germline ends. This CDR3 spans 15 amino acids. The germline gives CDR1 SGHDT, CDR2 YYEEEE. The sequence was collected from an older man with acute or convalescent COVID-19. Sequencing was done on a sample of peripheral blood. The rearrangement links TRBV5-6 to TRBJ2-1; possibly TRBD2 for D (7 bases). CDR3 protein: CASSLLGRGGDEQFF. Here the CDR3 DNA reads TGTGCCAGCAGCTTGCTAGGCAGGGGAGGGGATGAGCAGTTCTTC.